This T cell receptor (beta chain) was profiled in a study of shared clonotypes between healthy human individuals (dated by TCRdb to the early 2020s). In the study overall: The cohort included a few men and a couple of women between 18 and 49 years of age. Per donor, three plates each were used for CD4 naive and CD4 memory, two for CD8 naive, and one for CD8 memory. To estimate repertoire size and how much clonotype sharing occurs between individuals, the study deeply sequenced the blood TCR repertoires of roughly 5 healthy adults. Different laboratories and diverse techniques were used to prepare libraries and sequence TCR repertoires, to increase sequencing depth and limit assay-specific biases. Leukapheresis yielded between about 0.85 and 10 billion PBMCs per donor.

Healthy HIV-negative adults with no recently reported acute infections or vaccinations were included as donors. Every donor was a Caucasian adult living in Nashville, Tennessee, USA. CD8 memory samples combined magnetically selected CD45RO+ cells with CCR7-negative CD45RA+ effector memory (TemRA) cells. After blood collection by leukapheresis, PBMCs were isolated using Ficoll-Histopaque density gradient centrifugation and then cryopreserved in the vapor phase of liquid nitrogen. Analytical flow cytometry was used to check the purity and quantity of each magnetically sorted T cell population. From each sorted fraction, genomic DNA was isolated and quantified by UV absorbance on a Nanodrop 2000c. The full study reports these points: Even with the large sequencing depth, rarefaction of the sorted-subset datasets indicated that sequencing was incomplete. Sampling was restricted to blood, and TCR repertoires in tissues likely differ from the TCR repertoires found in blood. Because the study included a small number of donors, the genetic and exposure-history diversity represented was limited. Across a few donors, about 4.5% of naive CD4, approximately 3.6% of naive CD8, about 2% of memory CD4, and around 0.4% of memory CD8 clonotypes were shared. Higher generation probabilities were observed for clonotypes shared by all four sorted-subset donors than for non-shared clonotypes. Pairwise subsampling led to the expectation that sequencing depth would affect the degree of clonotype sharing among donors. Larger estimated clonotype richness was generally found for naive subsets than for memory subsets.

CDR3 length: 14 amino acids, cysteine to phenylalanine. Only the CDR3 DNA is retained, 42 bases long and in frame from the first base. The germline V gene encodes CDR1 MGHRA and CDR2 YSYEKL. The V and J ends are trimmed by 5 bases and 1 base, leaving 11 bases between them. The table lists this clone with many counts. Its antigen is still unknown. Base qualities are missing; no much larger clone stands one base away. TCR CDR3 regions were amplified from genomic DNA by multiplex PCR using the deep immunoSEQ assay. Genomic DNA extracted from each cell subset was distributed evenly over all wells of several immunoSEQ 96-well plates, and each plate served as one replicate. For sorted subsets, each replicate PCR was loaded with roughly 190 ng genomic DNA, equivalent to 25,000 to 35,000 T cell genomes. The purified libraries were quantified using a Qubit 3.0 fluorometer, sized with a Bioanalyzer 2100, and then quantified again using the KAPA Library Quantification kit. Each immunoSEQ 96-well plate was sequenced on its own single-read 150-cycle Illumina NextSeq 550 flow cell. The original methods were these. Because only junctional sequences without quality scores were contained in the immunoSEQ output, filtering matching that applied to full-length reads could not be performed. To assign V/J genes and CDR3, sequences were annotated against IMGT germline references using PyIR, a Python wrapper for IgBLAST v1.9. Reads with weak V/J assignments (E-value above 1e-6), missing CDR3, stop codons, out-of-frame junctions, or ambiguous translated residues were removed. V3J clonotypes were defined as sequences sharing the same inferred V gene, J gene, and CDR3 amino acid sequence. To compute the percentage overlap between repertoires, the number of shared unique clonotypes was divided by the size of the smaller repertoire. Richness of each repertoire was evaluated using RTK rarefaction, the Chao1 estimator, and Recon v2.1 estimates of unobserved clonotypes. OLGA was used to compute generation probabilities for all TCRbeta clonotypes that the gDNA method yielded from several donors. Imported from immuneACCESS, the table was reduced by TCRdb to in-frame sequences with V and J called. These copies leave out some clones; in studies compared against another copy, an unresolved V gene accounts for under half, and the cause of the remainder is not known. D and trimming come from the DNA, and the V and J calls and clone size come from that table. The sample records 95,000 to 120,000 clones, around 68% of which are singletons. The top ten hold approximately 24% of the sample.

This TCR was recovered from a woman in her 30s in good health. The sample taken for sequencing was memory CD8+ T cells sorted from blood. The intended sense of this specimen's cell subset or site label: CD45RO+ cells pooled with CCR7-negative TemRA cells. The rearranged chain carries TRBV4-1 and TRBJ1-1, with no D gene named confidently. The encoded CDR3 is CASSDKTGNTEAFF. The DNA is TGCGCCAGCAGCGATAAGACGGGGAACACTGAAGCTTTCTTT.